These 30 T cell receptor beta chains share one sample of origin, sequenced in a study of cytomegalovirus exposure and HLA in healthy donors. The PCR had 60 Vbeta and 13 Jbeta primers. Clones were read by immunoSEQ multiplex PCR, and TCRdb kept only the in-frame ones, dropping some. Of about 190,000 clones listed, roughly three quarters are singletons. The sequenced material came from PBMCs. These receptors were obtained from a woman younger than 30 in good health and CMV-seronegative.

V usage is TRBV10-3 and J usage is TRBJ1-1; D unclear. The CDR3 totals 13 residues. Germline V CDR1 and CDR2: ENHRY, SYGVKD. V dropped 7 bases and J dropped 1 base, with 10 bases sitting between them. CDR3 loop: CAITTNKNTEAFF. In DNA form, the CDR3 reads TGTGCCATCACTACGAATAAGAACACTGAAGCTTTCTTT.

The chain has TRBV5-1 and TRBJ1-1; TRBD1 matches at 8 bases. The CDR3 is made up of 13 amino acids. V dropped 4 bases and J dropped 4; count of bases not matched to a gene: 3. Germline V gene data show CDR1 as SGHRS and CDR2 as YFSETQ. CDR3 DNA sequence: TGCGCCAGCAGCCGGACAGGGACCACTGAAGCTTTCTTT. Translation gives CASSRTGTTEAFF.

J is TRBJ1-4 and V is TRBV27; a possible D gene is TRBD1 (6 bases). In germline, CDR1 is MNHEY, CDR2 SMNVEV (reference sequence). Trimming stripped 2 bases from V and 8 bases from J, with 15 bases between. The CDR3 spans 15 residues. CDR3 in amino acids: CASSLTNRVREKLFF. The CDR3 coding sequence is TGTGCCAGCAGTTTAACTAACAGGGTCCGGGAAAAACTGTTTTTT.

CDR3 protein: CASSVGAQAFF. The CDR3 DNA reads TGTGCCAGCAGTGTAGGGGCCCAAGCTTTCTTT. The chain has TRBV25-1 and TRBJ1-1; TRBD1 is a possible D gene (5 bases). Per the germline V gene, CDR1 is MGHDK and CDR2 is SYGVNS. V was trimmed by 4 bases and J by 9 bases, leaving 9 bases between them. CDR3 size: 11 residues.

The chain carries TRBV2 and TRBJ2-2; 15 bases line up with TRBD2. Per the germline V gene, CDR1 is SNHLY and CDR2 is FYNNEI. CDR3 length equals 17 residues. Unmatched junction bases numbered 6, after V lost 5 bases and J lost 5 bases. The CDR3 loop is CASSWTSGGDGTGELFF. In nucleotides, the CDR3 is TGTGCCAGCAGTTGGACTAGCGGGGGGGACGGTACCGGGGAGCTGTTTTTT.

The J gene is TRBJ2-5, the V gene TRBV10-2; D might be TRBD2 (5 bases). Germline CDR1 and CDR2: WSHSY and SAAADI. V was clipped by 3 bases and J by 10 bases, with 12 bases between them. The CDR3 sequence is 12 residues long. CDR3 nucleotides: TGCGCCAGCAGTGAACCCGGTGGGAGCCAGTACTTC. As protein: CASSEPGGSQYF.

This chain links TRBV4-3 with TRBJ2-2; TRBD1 might be the D (6 bases). V was pared by 2 bases and J by 3 bases, with 13 bases between. The CDR3 totals 16 residues. CDR1 and CDR2 (germline): LGHNA, YSLEER. The CDR3 reads CASSQLTGTHTGELFF. The DNA of the CDR3 is TGCGCCAGCAGCCAACTCACCGGGACACACACCGGGGAGCTGTTTTTT.

The gene calls are TRBV11-2 and TRBJ2-5; 9 positions agree with TRBD1. The germline V gene encodes CDR1 SGHAT and CDR2 FQNNGV. Unmatched junction bases numbered 13, after V lost 6 bases and J lost 5 bases. The CDR3 is made up of 16 amino acids. The CDR3 is CASSPGQGRQGETQYF. The CDR3 DNA reads as TGTGCCAGCAGTCCCGGACAGGGGCGGCAAGGGGAGACCCAGTACTTC.

The table lists this clone with a count of one. The chain uses TRBV2 and TRBJ1-4; 7 nucleotides match TRBD1. The ends lost 6 bases at V and 4 bases at J; junction bases unmatched: 8. Germline lookup yields CDR1 SNHLY and CDR2 FYNNEI. The CDR3 runs 15 residues. The CDR3 bases are TGTGCCAGCAGATCAAAGACAGGGATTAATGAAAAACTGTTTTTT. This codes for CASRSKTGINEKLFF.

The V gene is TRBV29-1, the J gene TRBJ1-1; weak D call: TRBD1 (6 bases). CDR1 is SQVTM and CDR2 is ANQGSEA in the germline V gene. Trimming left V 0 bases short and J 4 bases short, with 15 bases between. The CDR3 loop spans 15 amino acids. The CDR3 region is CSVEDLFRGATEAFF. The CDR3 DNA reads as TGCAGCGTTGAAGATCTATTCCGGGGGGCCACTGAAGCTTTCTTT.

This sequence joins TRBV13 and TRBJ1-3; D may be TRBD1 (6 bases). Per the germline V gene, CDR1 is PRHDT and CDR2 is FYEKMQ (reference sequence). The CDR3 spans 16 residues. V was cut by 1 base and J by 3 bases, with 13 bases left in between. The CDR3 DNA reads TGTGCCAGCAGCTTAGAAACCGGACAGAGTGGAAACACCATATATTTT. The encoded protein is CASSLETGQSGNTIYF.

The chain links TRBV27 to TRBJ2-7; 9 bases are a match to TRBD2. The V and J ends lost 5 bases and 2 bases, in that order; junction bases with no gene match: 16. CDR1 is MNHEY, CDR2 SMNVEV, per germline (reference sequence). The CDR3 spans 18 residues. CDR3 residues: CASSPMGRGGLTPYEQYF. In nucleotides, the CDR3 is TGTGCCAGCAGTCCCATGGGGCGGGGGGGCCTCACGCCCTACGAGCAGTACTTC.

In DNA form, the CDR3 reads TGCGCCAGCAGCCAACGCTCAGGGGGCTCGGATGAGCAGTTCTTC. Its protein product is CASSQRSGGSDEQFF. V and J are TRBV4-1 and TRBJ2-1, with 8 positions matching TRBD1. Per germline, CDR1 MGHRA and CDR2 YSYEKL. V shed 2 bases and J 8 bases; nucleotides not matched to a gene: 8. The CDR3 consists of 15 residues.

The chain joins TRBV21-1 to TRBJ2-1; TRBD2, the table's D call, was not compared with the DNA. TRBV21-1 is an annotated pseudogene. This CDR3 has 11 amino acids. CDR3 loop: CASSLGNEQFF. Here the CDR3 DNA reads TGTGCCAGCAGTCTCGGCAATGAGCAGTTCTTC.

The gene calls are TRBV10-3 and TRBJ1-1; 7 positions agree with TRBD1. Per the germline V gene, CDR1 is ENHRY and CDR2 is SYGVKD. V shed 5 bases, J shed 4 bases, and the junction held 7 bases outside the gene matches. CDR3 length: 14 amino acids. CDR3: CAISQDRESTEAFF. Written as DNA, the CDR3 is TGTGCCATCAGTCAAGACAGGGAATCCACTGAAGCTTTCTTT.

This sequence joins TRBV7-3 and TRBJ2-5; TRBD2 agrees at 12 bases. The CDR3 covers 15 residues. V lost 5 bases to trimming and J lost 4 bases; unmatched junction nucleotides: 5. The germline CDR1 and CDR2 sequences are SGHTA and FQGTGA. CDR3 in DNA: TGTGCCAGCAGCCCTAGCGGGGGGGCCGCAGAGACCCAGTACTTC. Translated, it gives CASSPSGGAAETQYF.

This chain uses TRBV2 with TRBJ2-2, with 13 bases lining up with TRBD2. The junction had 6 bases not matched to a gene; V was cut back by 8 bases and J by 6 bases. This CDR3 has 15 amino acids. CDR1 SNHLY and CDR2 FYNNEI come from the germline V gene. As DNA, the CDR3 is TGTGCCAGCGCCGGGACTAGCGGGAAGGCCGGGGAGCTGTTTTTT. Its translation is CASAGTSGKAGELFF.

The V gene is TRBV15, the J gene TRBJ1-5, with TRBD1 matching over 8 bases. CDR1 and CDR2 (germline): LNHNV, YYDKDF (reference sequence). The CDR3 spans 16 residues. V dropped 3 bases and J dropped 0; count of bases not matched to a gene: 4. In DNA, the CDR3 is TGTGCCACCAGCAGGGACAGGGCTTATAGCAATCAGCCCCAGCATTTT. Its translation: CATSRDRAYSNQPQHF.

This clone occurred a few times. In DNA, the CDR3 is TGCGCCAGCAGCCAAGAGGAGCGAACGATTGAGCAGTTCTTC. Amino acids: CASSQEERTIEQFF. V usage is TRBV4-3 and J usage is TRBJ2-1; D uncertain. Trimming stripped 0 bases from V and 9 bases from J, with 12 bases between. The CDR3 consists of 14 residues. Germline-derived CDR1 and CDR2 are LGHNA and YSLEER.

The CDR3 region is CASSGPGKPNYGYTF. For the CDR3, the DNA is TGTGCCAGCAGCGGGCCAGGTAAACCTAACTATGGCTACACCTTC. This chain connects TRBV9 to TRBJ1-2; no clear D gene. This CDR3 contains 15 residues. CDR1 SGDLS and CDR2 YYNGEE come from the germline V gene. V was clipped by 3 bases and J by 0 bases, with 12 bases between them.

The rearrangement joins TRBV6-7 to TRBJ1-5; TRBD1 might be the D (5 bases). TRBV6-7 is annotated as an ORF whose role is uncertain. V was pared by 2 bases and J by 2 bases, with 16 bases between. The CDR3 contains 17 residues. The CDR3 spells CASSYPRVRSRNQPQHF. CDR3 nucleotide sequence: TGTGCCAGCAGTTACCCCAGGGTGAGGAGCCGCAATCAGCCCCAGCATTTT.

The chain uses TRBV15 and TRBJ2-7; D perhaps matches TRBD2 (6 bases). Germline V CDR1 and CDR2: LNHNV, YYDKDF (reference sequence). The CDR3 contains 16 residues. V was trimmed by 1 base and J by 0 bases, leaving 13 bases between them. The CDR3, as DNA: TGTGCCACCAGCAGAGGAGGCGGGGCGCTCTCCTACGAGCAGTACTTC. Its translation: CATSRGGGALSYEQYF. Using reference TRBV15 and TRBJ2-7 for the parts outside the CDR3, the full variable domain is DAMVIQNPRYQVTQFGKPVTLSCSQTLNHNVMYWYQQKSSQAPKLLFHYYDKDFNNEADTPDNFQSRRPNTSFCFLDIRSPGLGDTAMYLCATSRGGGALSYEQYFGPGTRLTVT.

The chain employs TRBV6-5 and TRBJ1-4; 7 bases are a match to TRBD1. This CDR3 is 13 amino acids long. Germline CDR1 MNHEY, CDR2 SVGAGI. The V segment lost 2 bases and the J segment 8 bases; nucleotides outside the gene matches: 2. CDR3 nucleotides: TGTGCCAGCAGTTACGTGGACAGGGAAAAACTGTTTTTT. Amino acid sequence: CASSYVDREKLFF.

This clone was detected a few times. The chain has TRBV29-1 and TRBJ2-3, with 10 bases lining up with TRBD2. The CDR3 is 15 residues long. V dropped 4 bases and J dropped 2; count of bases not matched to a gene: 6. Germline V gives CDR1 SQVTM, CDR2 ANQGSEA. CDR3 sequence reads: CSVVSSGGPTDTQYF. The DNA of the CDR3 is TGCAGCGTTGTGTCTAGCGGGGGCCCCACAGATACGCAGTATTTT.

In its sample, this clone was seen once. V gene TRBV7-3 combines with J gene TRBJ2-1; 11 bases map to TRBD2. This CDR3 has 14 amino acids. Germline V gene lookup returns CDR1 SGHTA and CDR2 FQGTGA. V gave up 8 bases and J gave up 8 bases; unmatched junction bases: 8. The CDR3 region is CASSRSGRDHEQFF. The CDR3 region has the DNA TGTGCCAGCTCACGTAGCGGGAGGGACCATGAGCAGTTCTTC.

The rearrangement links TRBV28 to TRBJ2-3; 9 bases are a match to TRBD2. The germline V gene has CDR1 MDHEN and CDR2 SYDVKM. J was trimmed by 3 bases and V by 1 base; bases with no gene match: 2. The CDR3 runs 15 residues. The DNA for the CDR3 is TGTGCCAGCAGTTTATCGACTAGCGGTACAGATACGCAGTATTTT. This sequence encodes CASSLSTSGTDTQYF.

This chain joins TRBV6-6 and TRBJ1-6; 10 nucleotides align to TRBD1. The V and J ends lost 0 bases and 7 bases, in that order; junction bases with no gene match: 0. The germline V gene has CDR1 MNHNY and CDR2 SVGAGI (reference sequence). CDR3 length: 15 amino acids. The DNA of the CDR3 is TGTGCCAGCAGTTACTCGGGACAGGGGAATTCACCCCTCCACTTT. Translated, it gives CASSYSGQGNSPLHF.

V is TRBV4-1 and J is TRBJ2-5, with TRBD1 matching 7 bases. This CDR3 is 16 amino acids long. Germline lookup yields CDR1 MGHRA and CDR2 YSYEKL. J was trimmed by 5 bases and V by 1 base; bases with no gene match: 10. The CDR3 coding sequence is TGCGCCAGCAGCCAAGGGACAAGAGGGGGCGTGGAGACCCAGTACTTC. It yields the protein CASSQGTRGGVETQYF.

V gene TRBV10-1 combines with J gene TRBJ2-2; 11 nucleotides match TRBD1. CDR1 is WNHNN, CDR2 SYGVQD, per germline (reference sequence). Trimming took 4 bases from V and 5 from J; bases not matched to a gene: 3. CDR3 length equals 15 residues. The CDR3 spells CASSAGTGGTGELFF. The CDR3 bases are TGCGCCAGCAGTGCCGGGACAGGGGGGACCGGGGAGCTGTTTTTT.

This clone occurred once. V and J are TRBV7-8 and TRBJ2-7; 9 bases fit TRBD2. The CDR3 spans 16 residues. Trimming took 5 bases from V and 1 from J; bases not matched to a gene: 9. Germline loops: CDR1 SGHVS, CDR2 FQNEAQ. CDR3 nucleotides: TGTGCCAGCAGCCCCAAGCCAGCGGGGGGATCCTACGAGCAGTACTTC. Residues: CASSPKPAGGSYEQYF.